In this sample, the clone carrying this T cell receptor beta chain turned up once. Which cohort a participant joined came from the clinical history participants gave. The sample originates from a study of blood T cell repertoires in COVID-19. Study-level background: Spain, Italy and the United States supplied samples that represented acute and convalescent COVID-19. Sources were T cells, B-cell-depleted T cells, or PBMCs; the material itself was cDNA or gDNA.

With V trimmed by 1 base and J by 2 bases, 3 bases remained unmatched. CDR3 size: 16 residues. The germline gives CDR1 LNHDA, CDR2 SQIVND (reference sequence). The protocol was immunoSEQ multiplex PCR, while the TCRdb copy is restricted to in-frame clones and leaves out a portion. Of 490,000 or so clones in the sample, roughly 88% are singletons; the top ten hold less than 2%. The sequenced sample was PBMCs or T cells enriched from blood (not recorded which). The rearrangement uses TRBV19 and TRBJ2-1; 9 bases match TRBD2. This clonotype was sampled from a woman aged 40 to 50 who had recovered from COVID-19. CDR3: CASSIGVAGAYNEQFF. CDR3 coding DNA: TGTGCCAGTAGTATAGGGGTAGCGGGAGCCTACAATGAGCAGTTCTTC.